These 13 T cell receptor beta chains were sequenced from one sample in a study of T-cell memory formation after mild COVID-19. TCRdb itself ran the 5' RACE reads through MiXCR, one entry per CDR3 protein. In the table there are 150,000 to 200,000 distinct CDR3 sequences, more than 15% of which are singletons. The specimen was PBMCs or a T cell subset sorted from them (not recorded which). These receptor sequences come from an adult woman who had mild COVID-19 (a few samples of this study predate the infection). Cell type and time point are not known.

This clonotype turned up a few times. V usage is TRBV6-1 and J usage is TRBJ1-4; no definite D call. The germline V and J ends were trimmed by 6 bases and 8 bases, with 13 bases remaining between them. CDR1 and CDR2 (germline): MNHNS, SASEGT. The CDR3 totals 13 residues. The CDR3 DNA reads TGTGCCAGCAGCTGGGGTGTGGGAGAAAAACTGTTTTTT. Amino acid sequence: CASSWGVGEKLFF.

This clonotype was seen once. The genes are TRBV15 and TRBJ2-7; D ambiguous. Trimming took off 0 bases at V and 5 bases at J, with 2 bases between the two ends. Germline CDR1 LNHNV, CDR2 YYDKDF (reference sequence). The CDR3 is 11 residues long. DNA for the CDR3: TGTGCCACCAGCAGAGACAACGAGCAGTACTTC. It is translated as CATSRDNEQYF.

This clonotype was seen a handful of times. The CDR3 loop is CASSYSGTVNTEAFF. DNA for the CDR3: TGTGCCAGCAGCTACTCCGGGACGGTGAACACTGAAGCTTTCTTT. V usage is TRBV7-2 and J usage is TRBJ1-1; a possible D gene is TRBD1 (5 bases). The CDR3 extends over 15 amino acids. The V end was cut by 4 bases, the J end by 0 bases, with 12 bases between. Germline CDR1 is SGHTA and CDR2 is FQGNSA.

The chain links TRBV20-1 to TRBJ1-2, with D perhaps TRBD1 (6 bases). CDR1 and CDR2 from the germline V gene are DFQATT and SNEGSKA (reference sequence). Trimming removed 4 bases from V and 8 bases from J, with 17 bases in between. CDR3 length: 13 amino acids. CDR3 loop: CSAMGGLIVGYTF. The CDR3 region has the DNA TGCAGTGCTATGGGGGGGCTCATCGTCGGCTACACCTTC.

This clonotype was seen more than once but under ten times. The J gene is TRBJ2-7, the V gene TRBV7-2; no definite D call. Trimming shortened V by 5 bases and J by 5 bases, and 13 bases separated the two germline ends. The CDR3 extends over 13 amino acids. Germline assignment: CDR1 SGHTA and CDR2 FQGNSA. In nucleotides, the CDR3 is TGTGCCAGCAGCCGATTTGTTTTGGACGAGCAGTACTTC. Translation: CASSRFVLDEQYF.

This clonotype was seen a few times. The CDR3 bases are TGTGCCAGCAGCTTAGCCCTAGCGGGAGGGAATGAGCAGTTCTTC. Translating gives CASSLALAGGNEQFF. The chain is built from TRBV7-2 and TRBJ2-1; 12 bases agree with TRBD2. After removal of 0 bases from V and 7 bases from J, the junction contained 1 base not matched to a gene. The CDR3 sequence is 15 residues long. From germline, CDR1 is SGHTA and CDR2 FQGNSA.

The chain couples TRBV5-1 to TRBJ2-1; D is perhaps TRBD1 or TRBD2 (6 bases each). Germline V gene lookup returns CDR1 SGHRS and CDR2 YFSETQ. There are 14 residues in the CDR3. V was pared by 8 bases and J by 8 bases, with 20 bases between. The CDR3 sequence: CASRGLTGHHEQFF. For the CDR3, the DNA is TGCGCCAGTCGGGGGCTAACGGGTCATCATGAGCAGTTCTTC.

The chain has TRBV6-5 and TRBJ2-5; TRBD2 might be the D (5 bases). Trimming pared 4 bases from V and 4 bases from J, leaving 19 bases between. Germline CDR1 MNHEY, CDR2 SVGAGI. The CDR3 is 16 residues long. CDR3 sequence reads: CASSFAETGIGETQYF. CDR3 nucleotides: TGTGCCAGCAGTTTTGCCGAGACCGGGATAGGAGAGACCCAGTACTTC.

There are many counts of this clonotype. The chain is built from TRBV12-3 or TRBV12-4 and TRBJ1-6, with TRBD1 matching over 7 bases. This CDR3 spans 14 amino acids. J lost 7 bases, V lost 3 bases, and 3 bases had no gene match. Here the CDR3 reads CASSLGTANSPLHF. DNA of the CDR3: TGTGCCAGCAGTTTGGGGACAGCAAATTCACCCCTCCACTTT.

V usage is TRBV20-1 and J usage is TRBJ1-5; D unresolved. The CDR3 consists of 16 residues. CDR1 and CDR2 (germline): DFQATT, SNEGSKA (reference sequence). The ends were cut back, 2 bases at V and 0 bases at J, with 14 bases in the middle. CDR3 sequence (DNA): TGCAGTGCTAGAAAGGACGGCCTATATAGCAATCAGCCCCAGCATTTT. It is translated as CSARKDGLYSNQPQHF.

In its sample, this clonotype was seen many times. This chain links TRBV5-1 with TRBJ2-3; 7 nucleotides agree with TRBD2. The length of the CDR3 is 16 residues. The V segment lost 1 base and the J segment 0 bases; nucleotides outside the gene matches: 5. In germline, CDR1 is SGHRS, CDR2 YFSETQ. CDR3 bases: TGCGCCAGCAGCTTGTGGGCGGGGGTGAGCACAGATACGCAGTATTTT. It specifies CASSLWAGVSTDTQYF.

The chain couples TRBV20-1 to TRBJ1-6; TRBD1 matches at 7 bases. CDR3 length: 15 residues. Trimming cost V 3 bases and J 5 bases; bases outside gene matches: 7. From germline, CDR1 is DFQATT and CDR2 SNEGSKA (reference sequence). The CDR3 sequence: CSASAPGQNNSPLHF. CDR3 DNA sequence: TGCAGTGCTAGTGCCCCGGGACAGAATAATTCACCCCTCCACTTT.

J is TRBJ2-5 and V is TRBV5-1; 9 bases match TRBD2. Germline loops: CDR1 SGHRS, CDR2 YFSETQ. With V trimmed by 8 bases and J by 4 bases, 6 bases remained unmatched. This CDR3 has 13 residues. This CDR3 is CARKGLARETQYF. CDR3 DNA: TGCGCCAGGAAGGGACTAGCTCGAGAGACCCAGTACTTC. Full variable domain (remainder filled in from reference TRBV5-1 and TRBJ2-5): KAGVTQTPRYLIKTRGQQVTLSCSPISGHRSVSWYQQTPGQGLQFLFEYFSETQRNKGNFPGRFSGRQFSNSRSEMNVSTLELGDSALYLCARKGLARETQYFGPGTRLLVL.